These 25 T cell receptor beta chains share one sample of origin, sequenced in a study of cytomegalovirus exposure and HLA in healthy donors. This PCR relied on a set of 60 Vbeta primers and 13 Jbeta primers. TCRdb keeps only in-frame clones here, not all; method: immunoSEQ multiplex PCR. The sample includes roughly 170,000 clones, less than 85% of them seen just once. Source material: PBMCs. Receptors were obtained from a boy younger than 18 in good health and CMV-seronegative.

The chain combines TRBV27 with TRBJ2-3; a weak D match, TRBD1 (7 bases). The CDR3 has 13 amino acids. Trimming cost V 8 bases and J 5 bases, with 14 bases left between them. Germline V lookup: CDR1 MNHEY, CDR2 SMNVEV (reference sequence). The CDR3 reads CASAPGGGDTQYF. Written as DNA, the CDR3 is TGTGCCAGCGCCCCAGGGGGAGGAGATACGCAGTATTTT.

This clone was counted between two and nine times. The DNA for the CDR3 is TGTGCCAGCTCATCATCGACGGAGCGCGCGAACACCGGGGAGCTGTTTTTT. It encodes CASSSSTERANTGELFF. The chain uses TRBV18 and TRBJ2-2; D uncertain. There are 17 residues in the CDR3. Germline CDR1 is KGHSH and CDR2 is LQKENI. Trimming took 5 bases from V and 0 from J, leaving 16 bases between them.

V gene TRBV30 combines with J gene TRBJ1-6; the D gene is possibly TRBD1 (5 bases). Germline V lookup: CDR1 GTSNPN, CDR2 SVGIG (reference sequence). The CDR3 is made up of 13 amino acids. V shed 0 bases and J shed 10 bases, with 10 bases lying between them. The CDR3 region has the DNA TGTGCCTGGAGTGTAACAGGTGGATCACCCCTCCACTTT. Translation: CAWSVTGGSPLHF.

This clone has more than one count but fewer than ten. V gene TRBV6-1 combines with J gene TRBJ1-1; possible D gene TRBD1, 5 bases. With 2 bases removed from V and 0 bases from J, the gap between germline ends came to 19 bases. The CDR3 is made up of 18 amino acids. Germline lookup yields CDR1 MNHNS and CDR2 SASEGT. CDR3 sequence: CASSEMRDFLNLNTEAFF. The DNA of the CDR3 is TGTGCCAGCAGTGAAATGCGGGACTTTCTGAACTTGAACACTGAAGCTTTCTTT.

The chain is built from TRBV11-1 and TRBJ1-2, with D possibly being TRBD1 (6 bases). V lost 1 base to trimming and J lost 6 bases, with 15 bases between them. The CDR3 length is 15 residues. Germline V gene data show CDR1 as SGHAT and CDR2 as FQDESV (reference sequence). CDR3 bases: TGTGCCAGCAGCTTAGACTTCAGGGGAAAGGATGGCTACACCTTC. Translation gives CASSLDFRGKDGYTF.

V gene TRBV5-6 combines with J gene TRBJ2-1; D is perhaps TRBD1 (6 bases). Germline values: CDR1 SGHDT, CDR2 YYEEEE. The CDR3 extends over 17 amino acids. The germline V and J ends were trimmed by 4 bases and 2 bases, with 19 bases remaining between them. The CDR3 loop is CASSPPLAGATYNEQFF. The CDR3 region has the DNA TGTGCCAGCAGCCCCCCGTTGGCAGGGGCCACCTACAATGAGCAGTTCTTC.

The chain couples TRBV5-1 to TRBJ2-3; TRBD1 matches 10 bases. The germline CDR1 and CDR2 sequences are SGHRS and YFSETQ. V lost 0 bases and J lost 5; bases outside the gene matches: 3. The CDR3 is 15 residues long. The CDR3 region is CASSLGGTGVDTQYF. CDR3 sequence (DNA): TGCGCCAGCAGCTTGGGCGGGACAGGGGTAGATACGCAGTATTTT. Full variable domain (rest looked up from reference TRBV5-1 and TRBJ2-3): KAGVTQTPRYLIKTRGQQVTLSCSPISGHRSVSWYQQTPGQGLQFLFEYFSETQRNKGNFPGRFSGRQFSNSRSEMNVSTLELGDSALYLCASSLGGTGVDTQYFGPGTRLTVL.

This clone was picked up one time. The V and J genes are TRBV5-1 and TRBJ2-1, with 7 bases matching TRBD2. In germline, CDR1 is SGHRS, CDR2 YFSETQ. The V segment lost 0 bases and the J segment 0 bases; nucleotides outside the gene matches: 3. The CDR3 extends over 16 amino acids. The CDR3 nucleotides read TGCGCCAGCAGCTTGGTAGCGGGCAGCTCCTACAATGAGCAGTTCTTC. This encodes CASSLVAGSSYNEQFF.

V gene TRBV7-6 combines with J gene TRBJ1-3; D is perhaps TRBD1 (6 bases). V lost 8 bases and J lost 2, with 22 bases in between. This CDR3 spans 17 amino acids. In germline, CDR1 is SGHVS, CDR2 FNYEAQ. The CDR3: CASSTGGRGAPGNTIYF. CDR3 bases: TGTGCCAGCTCAACTGGGGGCCGCGGAGCCCCTGGAAACACCATATATTTT. Full variable domain (remainder filled in from reference TRBV7-6 and TRBJ1-3): GAGVSQSPRYKVTKRGQDVALRCDPISGHVSLYWYRQALGQGPEFLTYFNYEAQQDKSGLPNDRFSAERPEGSISTLTIQRTEQRDSAMYRCASSTGGRGAPGNTIYFGEGSWLTVV.

CDR3 protein: CASSSRGKTEAFF. As DNA, the CDR3 is TGTGCCAGCAGCTCGAGGGGGAAGACTGAAGCTTTCTTT. V usage is TRBV7-8 and J usage is TRBJ1-1, with a tentative D call TRBD1 (6 bases). The germline V gene encodes CDR1 SGHVS and CDR2 FQNEAQ. The CDR3 extends over 13 amino acids. V lost 4 bases and J 5 bases, leaving 11 bases between the germline ends.

This chain joins TRBV9 and TRBJ1-2; D might be TRBD1 (5 bases). Germline CDR1 SGDLS, CDR2 YYNGEE. V gave up 0 bases and J gave up 2 bases, with 14 bases separating them. CDR3 length equals 16 residues. CDR3 nucleotides: TGTGCCAGCAGCGTAGGATCTGACAGTATCAACTATGGCTACACCTTC. Protein product: CASSVGSDSINYGYTF.

CDR3 DNA sequence: TGTGCCAGCAGCTCCCCTACCGGGTCAACGAACACCGGGGAGCTGTTTTTT. Its translation: CASSSPTGSTNTGELFF. The J gene is TRBJ2-2, the V gene TRBV7-9; D gene ambiguous. The germline V and J ends were trimmed by 4 bases and 0 bases, with 15 bases remaining between them. The CDR3 is 17 amino acids. The germline V gene has CDR1 SEHNR and CDR2 FQNEAQ (reference sequence).

The rearrangement uses TRBV7-3 and TRBJ1-1; D is unresolved. V dropped 5 bases and J dropped 6 bases, with 13 bases sitting between them. The CDR3 extends over 13 amino acids. The germline CDR1 and CDR2 sequences are SGHTA and FQGTGA. CDR3 in DNA: TGTGCCAGCAGCCCAATGCGGAGTGCTGAAGCTTTCTTT. Translated: CASSPMRSAEAFF. Drawing the rest from reference TRBV7-3 and TRBJ1-1, the complete variable domain is GAGVSQTPSNKVTEKGKYVELRCDPISGHTALYWYRQSLGQGPEFLIYFQGTGAADDSGLPNDRFFAVRPEGSVSTLKIQRTERGDSAVYLCASSPMRSAEAFFGQGTRLTVV.

The chain joins TRBV9 to TRBJ1-6; 7 nucleotides line up with TRBD1. Germline CDR1 SGDLS, CDR2 YYNGEE. CDR3 length: 14 amino acids. Trimming removed 3 bases from V and 14 bases from J; junction bases left unmatched: 11. Here the CDR3 reads CASSGETGLFTLHF. The CDR3 region has the DNA TGTGCCAGCAGCGGAGAGACAGGGTTGTTCACCCTCCACTTT. The entire variable domain, with the rest obtained from reference TRBV9 and TRBJ1-6, is as follows: DSGVTQTPKHLITATGQRVTLRCSPRSGDLSVYWYQQSLDQGLQFLIQYYNGEERAKGNILERFSAQQFPDLHSELNLSSLELGDSALYFCASSGETGLFTLHFGNGTRLTVT.

This clone was seen only a few times. The chain links TRBV19 to TRBJ2-7; 7 bases are a match to TRBD2. This CDR3 comprises 16 residues. V was clipped by 2 bases and J by 5 bases; unmatched bases: 12. Germline lookup yields CDR1 LNHDA and CDR2 SQIVND (reference sequence). This chain's CDR3 is CASSIYLGGTANEQYF. The CDR3 nucleotides read TGTGCCAGTAGTATATACCTCGGGGGGACTGCGAACGAGCAGTACTTC. The whole variable domain, filled in from reference TRBV19 and TRBJ2-7, reads DGGITQSPKYLFRKEGQNVTLSCEQNLNHDAMYWYRQDPGQGLRLIYYSQIVNDFQKGDIAEGYSVSREKKESFPLTVTSAQKNPTAFYLCASSIYLGGTANEQYFGPGTRLTVT.

The chain recombines TRBV5-1 with TRBJ2-7; 9 nucleotides match TRBD1. The V segment lost 2 bases and the J segment 3 bases; nucleotides outside the gene matches: 3. Germline V gene lookup returns CDR1 SGHRS and CDR2 YFSETQ. The CDR3 consists of 14 residues. The CDR3 nucleotides are TGCGCCAGCAGCTTTACGACAGGGGGCTACGAGCAGTACTTC. Protein sequence: CASSFTTGGYEQYF.

The V call is TRBV30, the J call TRBJ2-4, with 7 bases matching TRBD1. Germline values: CDR1 GTSNPN, CDR2 SVGIG (reference sequence). The V gene end was trimmed by 2 bases and the J gene end by 0 bases; junction bases not matched to a gene: 25. This CDR3 is 22 amino acids long. Here the CDR3 DNA reads TGTGCCTGGAGTCCGGCCCGGCAGCGAGGGGGCATTGTATTGGTAGCCAAAAACATTCAGTACTTC. This encodes CAWSPARQRGGIVLVAKNIQYF.

The sample holds one count of this clone. This sequence joins TRBV6-1 and TRBJ1-6, with unresolved D. V shed 3 bases and J shed 0 bases, with 12 bases lying between them. CDR1 is MNHNS, CDR2 SASEGT, per germline. This CDR3 contains 17 residues. CDR3 nucleotide sequence: TGTGCCAGCAGTGAGGCTTGGAGGGACTCCTATAATTCACCCCTCCACTTT. Amino acids: CASSEAWRDSYNSPLHF.

V is TRBV7-9 and J is TRBJ1-2; D unresolved. Trimming removed 5 bases from V and 5 bases from J, with 15 bases in between. The germline CDR1 and CDR2 sequences are SEHNR and FQNEAQ (reference sequence). The CDR3 is 14 amino acids. CDR3 residues: CASSLENSLYGYTF. CDR3 sequence (DNA): TGTGCCAGCAGCCTCGAAAACTCCCTTTATGGCTACACCTTC.

V usage is TRBV19 and J usage is TRBJ1-1; D is undetermined. With 4 bases removed from V and 5 bases from J, the gap between germline ends came to 17 bases. The germline V gene has CDR1 LNHDA and CDR2 SQIVND (reference sequence). This CDR3 has 15 residues. The CDR3 loop is CASSTNTARLTEAFF. The DNA for the CDR3 is TGTGCCAGTAGTACTAACACGGCTAGGTTAACTGAAGCTTTCTTT.

The chain recombines TRBV19 with TRBJ1-1; 8 bases match TRBD1. After removal of 3 bases from V and 3 bases from J, the junction contained 12 bases not matched to a gene. Germline CDR1 LNHDA, CDR2 SQIVND (reference sequence). The CDR3 consists of 17 residues. The CDR3 coding sequence is TGTGCCAGTAGTATCCCCAGAGCCGGGACAGGCGACACTGAAGCTTTCTTT. It yields the protein CASSIPRAGTGDTEAFF.

This chain joins TRBV5-1 and TRBJ2-7, with D possibly matching TRBD2 (7 bases). This CDR3 has 15 amino acids. Trimming took 3 bases from V and 3 from J, leaving 16 bases between them. Germline V lookup: CDR1 SGHRS, CDR2 YFSETQ. CDR3 in amino acids: CASSSLWGGGYEQYF. The CDR3 nucleotides read TGCGCCAGCAGCTCCCTATGGGGGGGCGGCTACGAGCAGTACTTC.

The V gene is TRBV6-1, the J gene TRBJ1-5; 8 bases are a match to TRBD1. The CDR3 runs to 17 residues. Unmatched junction bases numbered 11, after V lost 3 bases and J lost 4 bases. CDR1 MNHNS and CDR2 SASEGT come from the germline V gene. For the CDR3, the DNA is TGTGCCAGCAGTGATGGGTTAGCCAGGGGGCTAAATCAGCCCCAGCATTTT. Translation gives CASSDGLARGLNQPQHF.

J is TRBJ2-5 and V is TRBV6-1, with 10 positions matching TRBD1. V lost 3 bases and J lost 2; bases outside the gene matches: 9. From germline, CDR1 is MNHNS and CDR2 SASEGT. This CDR3 has 17 residues. The chain's CDR3 is CASSDPGQGRRQETQYF. CDR3 DNA: TGTGCCAGCAGTGACCCGGGACAGGGGAGGAGGCAAGAGACCCAGTACTTC.

This clone was detected only a few times. This chain joins TRBV12-5 and TRBJ1-1; D is perhaps TRBD1 (6 bases). The CDR3 has 17 amino acids. CDR1 is LGHNT, CDR2 FRNRAP, per germline. Deletions cut 6 bases from V and 0 bases from J, with 20 bases between. Here the CDR3 DNA reads TGTGCTAGTGGGGGGGCGGAGTCCATCCCGATGAACACTGAAGCTTTCTTT. Its translation: CASGGAESIPMNTEAFF.